The 30 T cell receptor beta chains below all came from one sample that was sequenced in a study of CD4+ T cells in melanoma. Sequencing was performed with immunoSEQ multiplex PCR; in TCRdb, only in-frame clones are kept and a portion is missing. This sample yields some 120,000 clones, of which over 80% are seen a single time; 3% to 4% belongs to the top ten. Sequencing was performed on peripheral blood. These receptors were taken from a human donor with melanoma.

This clone has a single count. The J gene is TRBJ2-3, the V gene TRBV10-3; possible D gene TRBD2, 7 bases. V lost 7 bases and J 1 base, leaving 15 bases between the germline ends. The CDR3 sequence is 15 residues long. Per the germline V gene, CDR1 is ENHRY and CDR2 is SYGVKD. CDR3 in DNA: TGTGCCATCATGCCGGGGGGCGACCGCACAGATACGCAGTATTTT. It codes for CAIMPGGDRTDTQYF.

This CDR3 reads CSAPNTDTQYF. In DNA, the CDR3 is TGCAGTGCACCAAATACAGATACGCAGTATTTT. V usage is TRBV20-1 and J usage is TRBJ2-3, with D unclear. The V end was cut by 6 bases, the J end by 3 bases, with 7 bases between. Germline V lookup: CDR1 DFQATT, CDR2 SNEGSKA (reference sequence). The CDR3 is 11 residues long.

The rearrangement links TRBV11-2 to TRBJ2-1, with a tentative D call TRBD2 (5 bases). Trimming shortened V by 5 bases and J by 0 bases, and 17 bases separated the two germline ends. CDR3 length equals 17 residues. Germline V gene lookup returns CDR1 SGHAT and CDR2 FQNNGV. In nucleotides, the CDR3 is TGTGCCAGCAGCCAAAGGCATTCTGACTACTCCTACAATGAGCAGTTCTTC. It is translated as CASSQRHSDYSYNEQFF.

This rearrangement joins TRBV5-1 to TRBJ1-5; D gene uncertain. Germline CDR1 and CDR2: SGHRS and YFSETQ. V shed 0 bases and J shed 6 bases, with 16 bases lying between them. This CDR3 region has 16 residues. The CDR3, as DNA: TGCGCCAGCAGCTTGGGTGACACCCGAGACCGTCAGCCCCAGCATTTT. It yields the protein CASSLGDTRDRQPQHF.

V gene TRBV11-2 combines with J gene TRBJ2-3, with TRBD2 identical over 11 bases. V lost 0 bases and J lost 2; bases outside the gene matches: 4. The CDR3 totals 17 residues. Germline values: CDR1 SGHAT, CDR2 FQNNGV. CDR3: CASSLDASGRFTDTQYF. Written as DNA, the CDR3 is TGTGCCAGCAGCTTAGATGCTAGCGGGAGGTTCACAGATACGCAGTATTTT. Full variable domain (remainder filled in from reference TRBV11-2 and TRBJ2-3): EAGVAQSPRYKIIEKRQSVAFWCNPISGHATLYWYQQILGQGPKLLIQFQNNGVVDDSQLPKDRFSAERLKGVDSTLKIQPAKLEDSAVYLCASSLDASGRFTDTQYFGPGTRLTVL.

This sequence joins TRBV9 and TRBJ2-3, with D uncertain. V was trimmed by 4 bases and J by 6 bases, leaving 18 bases between them. This CDR3 region has 15 residues. Germline lookup yields CDR1 SGDLS and CDR2 YYNGEE. The CDR3 DNA is TGTGCCAGCAGCAAAGTGGGATCCACTCTCGATACGCAGTATTTT. Its translation: CASSKVGSTLDTQYF.

Regarding this clone: One end of the junction is discordant with germline, which a read error may explain. V is TRBV14 and J is TRBJ1-5; D is ambiguous. Germline CDR1 and CDR2: SGHDN and FVKESK. The CDR3 is 16 residues long. The CDR3 spells CASSHDYLTEYQSQHF. As DNA, the CDR3 is TGTGCCAGCAGCCACGACTATCTGACTGAGTATCAGTCCCAGCATTTT. The full variable domain, rest sourced from reference TRBV14 and TRBJ1-5, is EAGVTQFPSHSVIEKGQTVTLRCDPISGHDNLYWYRRVMGKEIKFLLHFVKESKQDESGMPNNRFLAERTGGTYSTLKVQPAELEDSGVYFCASSHDYLTEYQSQHFGDGTRLSIL.

The chain combines TRBV6-4 with TRBJ1-2; the match to TRBD1 covers 9 bases. The CDR3 length is 14 residues. Germline trimming cut 5 bases from V and 5 bases from J; bases unmatched to any gene: 6. Germline V gene lookup returns CDR1 MRHNA and CDR2 SNTAGT. This chain's CDR3 is CASSNRGQEYGYTF. The CDR3 bases are TGTGCCAGCAGTAACAGGGGGCAGGAGTATGGCTACACCTTC.

This clone was observed once. The V gene is TRBV5-1, the J gene TRBJ2-5, with 10 bases that match TRBD2. This CDR3 is 16 amino acids long. Germline lookup yields CDR1 SGHRS and CDR2 YFSETQ. J gave up 0 bases and V 2 bases, and 4 bases lay outside the gene matches. The CDR3: CASSLTSGVNQETQYF. CDR3 coding DNA: TGCGCCAGCAGCTTAACTAGCGGGGTGAACCAAGAGACCCAGTACTTC. Using reference TRBV5-1 and TRBJ2-5 for the parts outside the CDR3, the full variable domain is KAGVTQTPRYLIKTRGQQVTLSCSPISGHRSVSWYQQTPGQGLQFLFEYFSETQRNKGNFPGRFSGRQFSNSRSEMNVSTLELGDSALYLCASSLTSGVNQETQYFGPGTRLLVL.

This sequence joins TRBV30 and TRBJ1-6, with unresolved D. Per germline, CDR1 GTSNPN and CDR2 SVGIG (reference sequence). The V end lost 5 bases, the J end lost 0 bases, and 8 bases lay between the germline ends. The CDR3 totals 14 residues. CDR3 residues: CAWRRSSYNSPLHF. The CDR3 DNA sequence: TGTGCCTGGCGCCGGAGCTCCTATAATTCACCCCTCCACTTT.

The gene calls are TRBV19 and TRBJ2-7; D ambiguous. The length of the CDR3 is 14 residues. Trimming shortened V by 6 bases and J by 2 bases, and 14 bases separated the two germline ends. The germline V gene has CDR1 LNHDA and CDR2 SQIVND (reference sequence). As DNA, the CDR3 is TGTGCCAGTAGATCCAGACGTCAGGCCTACGAGCAGTACTTC. It encodes CASRSRRQAYEQYF.

The rearrangement joins TRBV4-1 to TRBJ1-5; D ambiguous. V gave up 1 base and J gave up 1 base, with 5 bases separating them. Germline lookup yields CDR1 MGHRA and CDR2 YSYEKL. This CDR3 spans 14 amino acids. The CDR3 loop reads CASSQAVSNQPQHF. CDR3 nucleotides: TGCGCCAGCAGCCAAGCAGTGAGCAATCAGCCCCAGCATTTT.

This chain joins TRBV4-1 and TRBJ2-7; D call uncertain. The V end was cut by 0 bases, the J end by 3 bases, with 15 bases between. The CDR3 runs 16 residues. Germline CDR1 reads MGHRA; CDR2 reads YSYEKL. CDR3 amino acids: CASSQEGEVVRYEQYF. The CDR3 DNA is TGCGCCAGCAGCCAAGAAGGAGAGGTTGTTCGCTACGAGCAGTACTTC.

This rearrangement joins TRBV9 to TRBJ1-1; 9 nucleotides align to TRBD1. CDR1 and CDR2 from the germline V gene are SGDLS and YYNGEE. The V segment lost 0 bases and the J segment 5 bases; nucleotides outside the gene matches: 5. The CDR3 runs to 15 residues. As DNA, the CDR3 is TGTGCCAGCAGCGTAGATGGACAGGGGTCGACTGAAGCTTTCTTT. This codes for CASSVDGQGSTEAFF.

The CDR3 spells CASSVAGTGNFNEQYF. CDR3 in DNA: TGTGCCAGCAGCGTAGCTGGGACAGGGAATTTCAACGAGCAGTACTTC. V is TRBV9 and J is TRBJ2-7; 9 nucleotides match TRBD1. V trimming: 0 bases; J trimming: 5 bases; junction bases outside the gene matches: 9. Germline V gives CDR1 SGDLS, CDR2 YYNGEE. This CDR3 spans 16 amino acids.

The rearrangement links TRBV7-6 to TRBJ2-3, with D maybe TRBD1 (5 bases). The CDR3 loop spans 12 amino acids. Germline V CDR1 and CDR2: SGHVS, FNYEAQ. V lost 5 bases and J lost 4, with 7 bases in between. The CDR3 DNA reads TGTGCCAGCAGCACAGGACCAGATACGCAGTATTTT. It specifies CASSTGPDTQYF.

CDR3 nucleotides: TGCGCCAGCAGCTTGGCCCAGGGGGCCGGTGAGACCCAGTACTTC. Translating it yields CASSLAQGAGETQYF. This chain links TRBV5-1 with TRBJ2-5; 8 bases fit TRBD1. Germline-derived CDR1 and CDR2 are SGHRS and YFSETQ. Losses at the gene ends were 0 bases for V and 5 bases for J; bases not matched to a gene: 6. CDR3 size: 15 residues.

The chain recombines TRBV4-2 with TRBJ1-6; D is ambiguous. V was pared by 5 bases and J by 10 bases, with 15 bases between. Germline assignment: CDR1 LGHNA and CDR2 YNFKEQ. The CDR3 runs to 14 residues. The CDR3 DNA reads as TGTGCCAGCAGCATCCGGGCCGTCAGATCACCCCTCCACTTT. The encoded protein is CASSIRAVRSPLHF.

Note on this clone: Other DNA sequences of this sample code for an identical CDR3. The chain has TRBV5-1 and TRBJ2-2; 9 bases map to TRBD1. The ends lost 3 bases at V and 7 bases at J; junction bases unmatched: 4. CDR3 length: 14 amino acids. Per germline, CDR1 SGHRS and CDR2 YFSETQ. CDR3 DNA sequence: TGCGCCAGCAGCTCACAGGGGGCAGTCGGGGAGCTGTTTTTT. It translates to CASSSQGAVGELFF.

A word on this clone: The same CDR3 can be traced to other DNA sequences in this sample. This chain connects TRBV6-5 to TRBJ1-1; D gene ambiguous. Trimming pared 2 bases from V and 1 base from J, leaving 5 bases between. Germline CDR1 reads MNHEY; CDR2 reads SVGAGI. The CDR3 contains 13 residues. CDR3 nucleotides: TGTGCCAGCAGTTACCTAGGGAACACTGAAGCTTTCTTT. It encodes CASSYLGNTEAFF.

V gene TRBV6-6 combines with J gene TRBJ2-1; tentative D call: TRBD1 (6 bases). From germline, CDR1 is MNHNY and CDR2 SVGAGI (reference sequence). V was pared by 0 bases and J by 7 bases, with 13 bases between. CDR3 length: 15 residues. CDR3: CASSYSGGTGNEQFF. CDR3 sequence (DNA): TGTGCCAGCAGTTACTCTGGGGGCACGGGGAATGAGCAGTTCTTC.

CDR3 residues: CASSGGQGAYNEQFF. The CDR3 DNA reads TGTGCCAGCAGTGGGGGACAGGGAGCTTACAATGAGCAGTTCTTC. The chain has TRBV2 and TRBJ2-1; 9 nucleotides align to TRBD1. CDR1 SNHLY and CDR2 FYNNEI come from the germline V gene. The V and J ends lost 4 bases and 4 bases, in that order; junction bases with no gene match: 5. The CDR3 has 15 residues.

The chain is built from TRBV7-2 and TRBJ2-7, with 10 bases aligning to TRBD2. Germline assignment: CDR1 SGHTA and CDR2 FQGNSA. This CDR3 comprises 14 residues. The V gene end was trimmed by 5 bases and the J gene end by 2 bases; junction bases not matched to a gene: 3. CDR3 DNA sequence: TGTGCCAGCAGCCCTAGCGGGGGAACCTACGAGCAGTACTTC. It specifies CASSPSGGTYEQYF.

The chain joins TRBV27 to TRBJ1-1; D is unclear. Germline-derived CDR1 and CDR2 are MNHEY and SMNVEV (reference sequence). The CDR3 length is 14 residues. V gave up 5 bases and J gave up 0 bases, with 10 bases separating them. CDR3: CASSHPTMNTEAFF. The CDR3 DNA reads as TGTGCCAGCAGTCATCCCACAATGAACACTGAAGCTTTCTTT.

This CDR3 is CATSRDRVYYNEQFF. For the CDR3, the DNA is TGTGCCACCAGCAGAGATCGGGTTTACTACAATGAGCAGTTCTTC. V gene TRBV15 combines with J gene TRBJ2-1; D is unclear. The CDR3 totals 15 residues. The V and J ends lost 0 bases and 3 bases respectively, with 9 bases between them. Germline CDR1 is LNHNV and CDR2 is YYDKDF (reference sequence).

This chain uses TRBV23-1 with TRBJ2-3; 9 positions match TRBD2. TRBV23-1 is flagged as an ORF with uncertain function. V lost 3 bases and J lost 1; bases outside the gene matches: 5. The CDR3 sequence is 16 residues long. The CDR3 loop reads CASSQERGARTDTQYF. The CDR3 bases are TGCGCCAGCAGTCAGGAGCGGGGGGCTCGCACAGATACGCAGTATTTT.

This clone appeared a single time. This chain connects TRBV7-2 to TRBJ2-7; 12 bases fit TRBD2. The V gene end was trimmed by 2 bases and the J gene end by 6 bases; junction bases not matched to a gene: 8. From germline, CDR1 is SGHTA and CDR2 FQGNSA. The CDR3 totals 16 residues. In DNA form, the CDR3 reads TGTGCCAGCAGCTTATTCTGGACTAGCGGGAATCCCGAGCAGTACTTC. Its protein is CASSLFWTSGNPEQYF.

The V gene is TRBV7-9, the J gene TRBJ2-6; D uncertain. Between the trimmed V and J ends, which lost 5 bases and 1 base, there was a span of 12 bases. This CDR3 is 16 amino acids long. CDR1 and CDR2 from the germline V gene are SEHNR and FQNEAQ (reference sequence). CDR3 nucleotide sequence: TGTGCCAGCAGCCATGGGTGGCTTTCTGGGGCCAACGTCCTGACTTTC. The encoded protein is CASSHGWLSGANVLTF.

This chain uses TRBV2 with TRBJ2-7; D gene uncertain. This CDR3 is 12 amino acids long. The V end lost 9 bases, the J end lost 2 bases, and 11 bases lay between the germline ends. Germline V gives CDR1 SNHLY, CDR2 FYNNEI. CDR3 coding DNA: TGTGCCAGTAAAGGCCTAGCCTACGAGCAGTACTTC. Its translation is CASKGLAYEQYF. Full variable domain (missing parts from reference TRBV2 and TRBJ2-7): EPEVTQTPSHQVTQMGQEVILRCVPISNHLYFYWYRQILGQKVEFLVSFYNNEISEKSEIFDDQFSVERPDGSNFTLKIRSTKLEDSAMYFCASKGLAYEQYFGPGTRLTVT.

The CDR3 loop reads CASSSYKTSGRAPHGELFF. In DNA form, the CDR3 reads TGTGCCAGCAGCTCCTATAAGACTAGCGGGAGGGCCCCTCACGGGGAGCTGTTTTTT. The chain is built from TRBV7-6 and TRBJ2-2; 14 bases map to TRBD2. Germline-derived CDR1 and CDR2 are SGHVS and FNYEAQ. J lost 7 bases, V lost 4 bases, and 14 bases had no gene match. The CDR3 covers 19 residues.